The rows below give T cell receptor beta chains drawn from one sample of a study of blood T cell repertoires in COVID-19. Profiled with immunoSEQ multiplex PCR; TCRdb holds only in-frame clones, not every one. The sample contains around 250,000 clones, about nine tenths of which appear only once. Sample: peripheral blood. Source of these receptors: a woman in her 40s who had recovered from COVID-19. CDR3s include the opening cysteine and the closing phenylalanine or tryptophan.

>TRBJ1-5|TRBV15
CATSRVLVGRPVGNQPQHF
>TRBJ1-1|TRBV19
CASTTEGGGNTGAFF
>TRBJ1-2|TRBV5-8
CASSLDRVYTF
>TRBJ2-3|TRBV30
CAWSGRDQDTQYF
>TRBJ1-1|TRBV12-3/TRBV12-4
CASSFRVAEAFF
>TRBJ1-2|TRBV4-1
CASSQETKRNGYTF
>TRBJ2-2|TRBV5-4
CASSLGLAGGELFF
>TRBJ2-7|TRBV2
CASSEALLAGMF
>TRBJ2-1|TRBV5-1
CASSPGLAGVSYNEQFF
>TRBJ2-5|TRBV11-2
CASSLGSGTLSETQYF
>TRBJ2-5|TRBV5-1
CASSLGTGQGRETQYF
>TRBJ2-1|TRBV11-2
CASKSSLADYNEQFF
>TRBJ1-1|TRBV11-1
CASSFIAGPDTEAFF
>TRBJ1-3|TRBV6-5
CASSYGTGAGNTIYF
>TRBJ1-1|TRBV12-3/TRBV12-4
CASGVGQGVAFF
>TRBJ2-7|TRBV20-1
CSASPSARGGHEQYF
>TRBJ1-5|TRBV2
CASSEERGGGQPQHF
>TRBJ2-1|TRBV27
CASRPLAGVYNEQFF
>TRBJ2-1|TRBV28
CASRRFVSGGNEQFF
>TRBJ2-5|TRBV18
CASSAGPSGSGETQYF
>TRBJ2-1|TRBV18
CASSPQTGLADGSEQFF
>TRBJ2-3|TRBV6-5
CASNNRHTDTQYF
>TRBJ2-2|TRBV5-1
CASSLVAGGPLNTGELFF
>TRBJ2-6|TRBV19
CASSIRGTGANVLTF
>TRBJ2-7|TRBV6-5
CASRRLAGVEQYF
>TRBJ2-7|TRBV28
CASSFSSAGGVLAGVEGEQYF
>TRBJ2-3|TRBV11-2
CASSLVAPTDTQYF
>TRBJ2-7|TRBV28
CASRVNQGLEQYF
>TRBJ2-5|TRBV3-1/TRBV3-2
CASSPSGRAFETQYF
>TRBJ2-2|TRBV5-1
CASSPTGGLNTGELFF